The rows below give T cell receptor beta chains drawn from one sample of a study of molecular identifiers for immune sequencing clone quantification. MiXCR, applied by TCRdb to the PCR reads, yields one record per CDR3 protein. The sample lists some 320,000 distinct CDR3 sequences, over 20% occurring once. The sequenced material came from naive CD8+ T cells from blood, with Jurkat cell RNA spiked in. These receptors all come from a human donor in good health. Some libraries in this study had Jurkat cell RNA spiked in. CDR3s include the opening cysteine and the closing phenylalanine or tryptophan. A D gene is named only where the DNA matches it firmly. The listing skips clone size in some rows; elsewhere it reads once, few, many or a size class.

d_call	clone_size	j_call	v_call	cdr3_length	cdr3_nt	cdr3_aa
TRBD1	many	TRBJ2-5	TRBV6-5	13	TGTGCCAGCAGTTCACAGGGGCTGGAGACCCAGTACTTC	CASSSQGLETQYF
NA	many	TRBJ1-1	TRBV6-2/TRBV6-3	14	TGTGCCAGCAGTTATGGGGAGAGAGGCACTGAAGCTTTCTTT	CASSYGERGTEAFF
NA	many	TRBJ2-1	TRBV19	13	TGTGCCAGTAGTATTTTGGGTTTCAATGAGCAGTTCTTC	CASSILGFNEQFF
TRBD2	many	TRBJ2-7	TRBV27	14	TGTGCCAGCAGTTTATCTTCGGGGAGGGTCGAGCAGTACTTC	CASSLSSGRVEQYF
NA	NA	TRBJ2-1	TRBV28	18	TGTGCCAGCAGCCAAAAGCCCCTTACCCGGGCAACCGTGAGTGAGCAGTTCTTC	CASSQKPLTRATVSEQFF
TRBD1	many	TRBJ2-7	TRBV20-1	14	TGCAGTGCTAGAGCAGGGGGAAAATCCCACGAGCAGTACTTC	CSARAGGKSHEQYF
TRBD2	NA	TRBJ2-4	TRBV2	20	TGTGCCAGCAGTGAACTCCGGACTAGCGGGGACTCCTTAGCCAAAAACATTCAGTACTTC	CASSELRTSGDSLAKNIQYF
NA	many	TRBJ2-5	TRBV6-2/TRBV6-3	16	TGTGCCAGCAGTTACTCCCTGGGGGAACACCAAGAGACCCAGTACTTC	CASSYSLGEHQETQYF
NA	NA	TRBJ1-4	TRBV3-1	13	TGTGCCACCTCCCTAGCAACTAATGAAAAACCGTTTTTT	CATSLATNEKPFF
TRBD1	few	TRBJ1-4	TRBV25-1	16	TGTGCCAGCAGAATGGGGACAGGCCTATATAATGAAAAACTGTTTTTT	CASRMGTGLYNEKLFF
NA	many	TRBJ1-4	TRBV4-3	15	TGCGCCAGCAGCCAAGAAAACAGCGAAAATGAAAAACTGTTTTTT	CASSQENSENEKLFF
TRBD1	many	TRBJ2-3	TRBV5-4	15	TGTGCCAGCAGCTTAGGGGGCGAGGGAACAGATACGCAGTATTTT	CASSLGGEGTDTQYF
NA	many	TRBJ1-2	TRBV14	14	TGTGCCAGCAGCCACTCCACAGGGAACTATGGCTACACCTTC	CASSHSTGNYGYTF
TRBD1	few	TRBJ1-2	TRBV13	14	TGTGCCAGCAGCTCGGACAGGGCACTTTATGGCTACACCTTC	CASSSDRALYGYTF
NA	many	TRBJ1-2	TRBV20-1	8	TGCAGCCTTAATGGCTACACCTTC	CSLNGYTF
NA	few	TRBJ1-5	TRBV4-1	14	TGCGCCAGCAGCCAAGTCGGGTTTGGTCAGCCCCAGCATTTT	CASSQVGFGQPQHF
NA	many	TRBJ2-7	TRBV20-1	16	TGCAGTGCTAGAGAGGGGCCGGGACAAAAGGCCTACGAGCAGTACTTC	CSAREGPGQKAYEQYF
TRBD2	many	TRBJ2-3	TRBV28	17	TGTGCCAGCAGTTTATACCCGACTAGCGGAAGCACAGATACGCAGTATTTT	CASSLYPTSGSTDTQYF
TRBD1	NA	TRBJ2-1	TRBV11-3	16	TGTGCCAGCAGCTTAACCGGGACAGGGGGACCCGATGAGCAGTTCTTC	CASSLTGTGGPDEQFF
NA	many	TRBJ2-5	TRBV7-6	16	TGTGCCAGCAGTAGACACCGGGGCCCGGTGGAGGAGACCCAGTACTTC	CASSRHRGPVEETQYF
TRBD1	many	TRBJ2-7	TRBV20-1	15	TGCAGTGCTAGAGATTTGGGACAGGGTGGTTACGAGCAGTACTTC	CSARDLGQGGYEQYF
NA	many	TRBJ2-5	TRBV6-2/TRBV6-3	12	TGTGCCAGCAGGCCAACGACAGAGACCCAGTACTTC	CASRPTTETQYF
NA	NA	TRBJ2-3	TRBV11-2	15	TGTGCCAGCAGCTTAATTCCTAGCAGCACAGATACGCAGTATTTT	CASSLIPSSTDTQYF
NA	many	TRBJ2-3	TRBV7-9	14	TGTGCCAGCAGCTCTGCCTATTACACAGATACGCAGTATTTT	CASSSAYYTDTQYF
NA	NA	TRBJ2-2	TRBV4-3	14	TGCGCCAGCAGCTACGGACGGGACACCGGGGGGCTGTTTTTT	CASSYGRDTGGLFF
TRBD1	few	TRBJ1-5	TRBV12-3/TRBV12-4	15	TGTGCCAGCAGTTTAAGGACAGGGGTTAATCAGCCCCAGCATTTT	CASSLRTGVNQPQHF
NA	many	TRBJ1-1	TRBV6-2/TRBV6-3	15	TGTGCCAGCAGCCCCTTTGGTATAGGCGGCACTGAAGCTTTCTTT	CASSPFGIGGTEAFF
NA	many	TRBJ1-4	TRBV18	16	TGTGCCAGCTCACCGGTGCTAAGCGCAACTAATGAAAAACTGTTTTTT	CASSPVLSATNEKLFF
NA	many	TRBJ1-3	TRBV12-3/TRBV12-4	13	TGTGCCAGCAGTTTAGCGATTGGAAACACCATATATTTT	CASSLAIGNTIYF
NA	many	TRBJ2-5	TRBV9	15	TGTGCCAGCAGCGTCGGGACGTCCAACCAAGAGACCCAGTACTTC	CASSVGTSNQETQYF
TRBD2	few	TRBJ2-2	TRBV11-2	15	TGTGCCAGCAGCGGAGGACTAGTTTTTCCCGGGGAGCTGTTTTTT	CASSGGLVFPGELFF
NA	NA	TRBJ2-7	TRBV27	13	TGTGCCAGCAGCCCTGTGGAAACCTACGAGCAGTACTTC	CASSPVETYEQYF
TRBD1	many	TRBJ1-4	TRBV7-8	20	TGTGCCAGCAGCCCCCCTCCCCGGACAGGGGAGAGAGGGACTAATGAAAAACTGTTTTTT	CASSPPPRTGERGTNEKLFF
NA	many	TRBJ2-2	TRBV28	11	TGTGCCAGCACTAAAGTCGGGGAGCTGTTTTTT	CASTKVGELFF
NA	many	TRBJ1-5	TRBV7-2	15	TGTGCCAGCAGCTTAGACAGGTCACGGGGGCAGCCCCAGCATTTT	CASSLDRSRGQPQHF
NA	many	TRBJ2-7	TRBV11-2	14	TGTGCCAGCAGCTTAGTGCCACCGTCCTACGAGCAGTACTTC	CASSLVPPSYEQYF
NA	NA	TRBJ2-1	TRBV29-1	13	TGCAGCGTTGAAACCAGACAGCGCAATGAGCAGTTCTTC	CSVETRQRNEQFF
NA	many	TRBJ1-1	TRBV23-1	14	TGCGCCAGCAGTCAAGATAACAAGAACACTGAAGCTTTCTTT	CASSQDNKNTEAFF
TRBD2	NA	TRBJ2-2	TRBV20-1	19	TGCAGTGCTAGAGGAACTAGCGGGGGGCCAGGGGTTCACACCGGGGCGCTGTTTTTT	CSARGTSGGPGVHTGALFF
NA	many	TRBJ2-1	TRBV19	15	TGTGCCAGTAGTATAACCGGGACTTCCTACAATGAGCAGTTCTTC	CASSITGTSYNEQFF
NA	NA	TRBJ1-4	TRBV12-3/TRBV12-4	16	TGTACCAGCAGTTTGGGTAGCTCTGGGGCTAATGAAAAACTGTTTTTT	CTSSLGSSGANEKLFF
TRBD2	many	TRBJ2-7	TRBV5-1	15	TGCGCCAGCAGCTTAACGGGGGGAGACTCCTACGAGCAGTACTTC	CASSLTGGDSYEQYF
NA	many	TRBJ1-1	TRBV7-6	13	TGTGCCAGCAGCTTAGCGGCAGGGGCTCGGGCTTTCTTT	CASSLAAGARAFF
TRBD2	many	TRBJ2-5	TRBV28	16	TGTGCCAGCAGTTTAGAAGGCGGGGGGATCCAAGAGACCCAGTACTTC	CASSLEGGGIQETQYF
NA	many	TRBJ2-1	TRBV6-6	12	TGTGCCAGCAGTTATCCCGGTTCTGAGCAGTTCTTC	CASSYPGSEQFF
NA	NA	TRBJ2-5	TRBV20-1	13	TGCAGTGCCGACAAGACTGAACAAGAGACCCAGTACTTC	CSADKTEQETQYF
NA	few	TRBJ2-7	TRBV27	13	TGTGCCAGCAGGTTGGCAGGGGCCTACGAGCAGTACTTC	CASRLAGAYEQYF
TRBD1	many	TRBJ2-5	TRBV6-2/TRBV6-3	15	TGTGCCAGCAGCCCATCGACAGGGTCAGGAGAGACCCAGTACTTC	CASSPSTGSGETQYF
NA	many	TRBJ2-2	TRBV5-3	16	TGTGCCAGAAGCTTGGTTACAGGGCTGAACACCGGGGAGCTGTTTTTT	CARSLVTGLNTGELFF
NA	many	TRBJ2-3	TRBV4-3	15	TGCGCCAGCAGCCCCAGCCAAATAGGGACAGATACGCAGTATTTT	CASSPSQIGTDTQYF
TRBD1	few	TRBJ1-3	TRBV27	14	TGTGCCAGCGGGGACAGGGTCTCTGGAAACACCATATATTTT	CASGDRVSGNTIYF